This passage covers 6 T cell receptor beta chains from one sample sequenced in a study of identical twins (dated by TCRdb to about 2016). The library was built by means of 5' RACE. These reads were obtained on an Illumina HiSeq 2000. The public reads were quality trimmed at Q25 with fastp and then assembled into clones with MiXCR by TCRdb, keeping productive beta chains. All rows with the same CDR3 protein become a single entry with the most common DNA and genes. For this sample the table gives 500,000 to 550,000 distinct CDR3 sequences, of which around 20% were detected only once. The ten largest clones represent around 0.9% of the sample. The same sample was also used in a study of T cells expressing NK-cell markers.

The source material was CD4+ T cells sorted from blood. The receptors originated from a woman between 18 and 29 years old in good health.

V gene TRBV29-1 combines with J gene TRBJ2-5; D uncertain. The CDR3 is made up of 11 amino acids. Trimming left V 3 bases short and J 0 bases short, with 2 bases between. CDR1 and CDR2 from the germline V gene are SQVTM and ANQGSEA. The CDR3 reads CSVEYQETQYF. CDR3 nucleotides: TGCAGCGTTGAGTACCAAGAGACCCAGTACTTC. The entire variable domain, with the rest obtained from reference TRBV29-1 and TRBJ2-5, is as follows: SAVISQKPSRDICQRGTSLTIQCQVDSQVTMMFWYRQQPGQSLTLIATANQGSEATYESGFVIDKFPISRPNLTFSTLTVSNMSPEDSSIYLCSVEYQETQYFGPGTRLLVL.

Many counts were recorded for this clonotype. V is TRBV5-6 and J is TRBJ2-1; D remains unclear. Per the germline V gene, CDR1 is SGHDT and CDR2 is YYEEEE. V was trimmed by 4 bases and J by 9 bases, leaving 8 bases between them. The CDR3 totals 11 residues. CDR3: CASSTPGEQFF. The CDR3 nucleotides are TGTGCCAGCAGCACGCCAGGTGAGCAGTTCTTC.

The sample holds a few counts of this clonotype. V and J are TRBV5-1 and TRBJ2-7; 12 bases fit TRBD2. The junction had 3 bases not matched to a gene; V was cut back by 4 bases and J by 4 bases. Germline V lookup: CDR1 SGHRS, CDR2 YFSETQ. The CDR3 is 14 amino acids. CDR3 in amino acids: CASSAGTSGYEQYF. The CDR3 region has the DNA TGCGCCAGCAGCGCCGGGACTAGCGGGTACGAGCAGTACTTC.

This clonotype was picked up many times. This chain connects TRBV5-1 to TRBJ1-2; a weak D match, TRBD1 (5 bases). V lost 4 bases and J lost 6, with 16 bases in between. Per germline, CDR1 SGHRS and CDR2 YFSETQ. The CDR3 length is 14 residues. CDR3 sequence (DNA): TGCGCCAGCAGCCTAGGGGAGGGCCACCATGGCTACACCTTC. It yields the protein CASSLGEGHHGYTF.

This sequence joins TRBV24-1 and TRBJ2-3; the D gene is possibly TRBD1 (6 bases). Trimming left V 5 bases short and J 4 bases short, with 12 bases between. There are 14 residues in the CDR3. CDR1 KGHDR and CDR2 SFDVKD come from the germline V gene. The CDR3 region is CATSGGLQADTQYF. The CDR3 DNA is TGTGCCACCAGTGGGGGGCTCCAGGCAGATACGCAGTATTTT.

The chain has TRBV27 and TRBJ2-3, with 10 bases aligning to TRBD1. The germline V gene encodes CDR1 MNHEY and CDR2 SMNVEV (reference sequence). The CDR3 spans 14 residues. J lost 5 bases, V lost 6 bases, and 5 bases had no gene match. The CDR3 DNA reads TGTGCCAGCAGCCGGTGGGACAGGGGAGATACGCAGTATTTT. This encodes CASSRWDRGDTQYF.